This T cell receptor (beta chain) was recorded in a study of Ad26.COV2.S vaccination and SARS-CoV-2 variants. Study outcomes and limitations: With respect to non-spike TCR breadth, vaccine and placebo recipients were similar.

Comments on this clone: Its antigen remains unknown.

CDR1 is MDHEN, CDR2 SYDVKM, per germline. The V and J ends lost 6 bases and 0 bases, in that order; junction bases with no gene match: 3. The CDR3 sequence is 15 residues long. Data came from immunoSEQ multiplex PCR; TCRdb stores just in-frame clones and leaves some out. The table lists about 240,000 clones, around 87% of them singletons. This sample's treatment: around 19 received Ad26.COV2.S at low or high dose, single or two shots; several received placebo; per-sample allocation not given. Specimens were obtained on day 63 following the first vaccine or placebo injection. This TCR derives from a person aged 18-60 years who received the Ad26.COV2.S COVID-19 vaccine or a placebo. The chain has TRBV28 and TRBJ1-3; TRBD1 agrees at 9 bases. The sample in question was peripheral blood, obtained in a trial of Ad26.COV2.S vaccine versus placebo. In DNA, the CDR3 is TGTGCCAGCAGGACAGGGGGGATCTCTGGAAACACCATATATTTT. Translating gives CASRTGGISGNTIYF.